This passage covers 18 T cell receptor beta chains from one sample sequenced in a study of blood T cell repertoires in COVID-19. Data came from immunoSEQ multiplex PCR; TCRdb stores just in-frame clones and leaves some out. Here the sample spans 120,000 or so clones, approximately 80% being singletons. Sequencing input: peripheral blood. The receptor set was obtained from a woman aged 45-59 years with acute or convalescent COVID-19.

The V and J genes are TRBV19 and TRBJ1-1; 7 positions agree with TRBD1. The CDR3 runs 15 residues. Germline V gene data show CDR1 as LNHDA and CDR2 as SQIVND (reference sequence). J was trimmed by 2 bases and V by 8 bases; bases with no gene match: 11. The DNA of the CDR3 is TGTGCCAGTCAGCCTCGACAGGGAACAAACACTGAAGCTTTCTTT. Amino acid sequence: CASQPRQGTNTEAFF.

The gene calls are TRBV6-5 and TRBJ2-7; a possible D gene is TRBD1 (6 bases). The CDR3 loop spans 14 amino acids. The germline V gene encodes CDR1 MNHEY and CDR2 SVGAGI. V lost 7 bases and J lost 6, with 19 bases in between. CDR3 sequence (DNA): TGTGCCAGCACCCAGTGGACAGTCCCGGCCGAGCAGTACTTC. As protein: CASTQWTVPAEQYF.

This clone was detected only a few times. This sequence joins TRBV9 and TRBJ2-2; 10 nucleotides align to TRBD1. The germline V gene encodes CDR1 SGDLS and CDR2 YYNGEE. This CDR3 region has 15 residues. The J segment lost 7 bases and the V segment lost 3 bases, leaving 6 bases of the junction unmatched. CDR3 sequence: CASSGQGAQYGELFF. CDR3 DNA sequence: TGTGCCAGCAGCGGACAGGGGGCGCAATACGGGGAGCTGTTTTTT. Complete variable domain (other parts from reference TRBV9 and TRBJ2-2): DSGVTQTPKHLITATGQRVTLRCSPRSGDLSVYWYQQSLDQGLQFLIQYYNGEERAKGNILERFSAQQFPDLHSELNLSSLELGDSALYFCASSGQGAQYGELFFGEGSRLTVL.

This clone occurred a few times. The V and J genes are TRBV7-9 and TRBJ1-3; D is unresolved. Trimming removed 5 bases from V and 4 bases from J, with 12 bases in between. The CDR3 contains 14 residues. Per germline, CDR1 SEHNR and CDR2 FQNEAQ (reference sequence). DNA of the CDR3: TGTGCCAGCAGCCTACTATCGCAGGGAAACACCATATATTTT. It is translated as CASSLLSQGNTIYF.

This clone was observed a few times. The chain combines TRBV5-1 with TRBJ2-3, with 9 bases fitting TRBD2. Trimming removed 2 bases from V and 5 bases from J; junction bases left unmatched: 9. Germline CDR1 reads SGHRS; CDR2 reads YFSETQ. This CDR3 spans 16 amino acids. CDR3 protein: CASSFTGLASVDTQYF. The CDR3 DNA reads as TGCGCCAGCAGCTTTACGGGACTAGCTAGTGTAGATACGCAGTATTTT.

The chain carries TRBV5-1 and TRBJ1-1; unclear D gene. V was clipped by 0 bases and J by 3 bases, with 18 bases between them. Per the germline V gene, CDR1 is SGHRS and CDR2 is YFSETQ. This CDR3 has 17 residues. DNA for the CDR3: TGCGCCAGCAGCTTGGAAAGGGTCGACGGGAGGGACACTGAAGCTTTCTTT. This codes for CASSLERVDGRDTEAFF.

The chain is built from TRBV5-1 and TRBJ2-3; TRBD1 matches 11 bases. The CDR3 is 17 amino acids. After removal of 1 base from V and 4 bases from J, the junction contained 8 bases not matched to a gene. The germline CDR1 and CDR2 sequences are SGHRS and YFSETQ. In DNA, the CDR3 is TGCGCCAGCAGCTTGTGGACAGGGGGCGTGATTGCAGATACGCAGTATTTT. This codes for CASSLWTGGVIADTQYF.

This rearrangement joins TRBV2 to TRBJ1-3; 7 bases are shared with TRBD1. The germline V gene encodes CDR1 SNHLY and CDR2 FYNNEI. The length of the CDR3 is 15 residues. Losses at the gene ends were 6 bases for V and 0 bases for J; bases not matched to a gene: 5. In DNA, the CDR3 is TGTGCCAGCAGCGTGGGACAGAGCTCTGGAAACACCATATATTTT. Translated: CASSVGQSSGNTIYF.

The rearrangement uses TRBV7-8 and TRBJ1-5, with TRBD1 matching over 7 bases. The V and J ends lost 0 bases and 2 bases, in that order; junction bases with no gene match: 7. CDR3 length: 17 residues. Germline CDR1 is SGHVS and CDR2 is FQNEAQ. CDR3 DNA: TGTGCCAGCAGCTTAGCGGCCGGACAGGTCGGCAATCAGCCCCAGCATTTT. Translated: CASSLAAGQVGNQPQHF.

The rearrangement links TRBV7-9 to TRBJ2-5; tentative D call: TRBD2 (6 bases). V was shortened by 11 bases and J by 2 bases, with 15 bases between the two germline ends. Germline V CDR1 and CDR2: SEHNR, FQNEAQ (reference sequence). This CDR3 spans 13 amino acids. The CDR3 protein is CAGDFRGQETQYF. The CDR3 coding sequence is TGTGCCGGCGATTTCCGGGGGCAAGAGACCCAGTACTTC.

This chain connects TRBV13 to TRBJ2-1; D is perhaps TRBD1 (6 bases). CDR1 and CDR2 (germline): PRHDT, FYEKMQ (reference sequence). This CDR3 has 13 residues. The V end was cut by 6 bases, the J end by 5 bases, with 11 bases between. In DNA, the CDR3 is TGTGCCAGCAGTACAGGGCGGGACAATGAGCAGTTCTTC. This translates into CASSTGRDNEQFF.

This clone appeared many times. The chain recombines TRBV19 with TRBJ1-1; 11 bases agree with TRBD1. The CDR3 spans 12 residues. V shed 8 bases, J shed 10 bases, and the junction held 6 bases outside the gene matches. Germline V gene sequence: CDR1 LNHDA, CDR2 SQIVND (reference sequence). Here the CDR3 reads CASADRGLRAFF. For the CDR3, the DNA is TGTGCCAGTGCGGACAGGGGGCTGCGAGCTTTCTTT.

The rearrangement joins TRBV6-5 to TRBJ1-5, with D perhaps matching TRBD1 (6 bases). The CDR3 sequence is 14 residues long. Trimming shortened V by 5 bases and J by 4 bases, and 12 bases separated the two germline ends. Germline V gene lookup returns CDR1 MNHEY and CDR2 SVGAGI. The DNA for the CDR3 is TGTGCCAGCAGTCCCGGGACACCTAATCAGCCCCAGCATTTT. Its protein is CASSPGTPNQPQHF.

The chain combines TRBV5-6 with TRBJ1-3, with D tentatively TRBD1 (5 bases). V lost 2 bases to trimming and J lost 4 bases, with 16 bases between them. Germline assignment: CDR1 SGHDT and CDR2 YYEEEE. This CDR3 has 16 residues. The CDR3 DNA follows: TGTGCCAGCAGCTTTGTTGGGGCCTCAAAAGGAAACACCATATATTTT. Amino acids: CASSFVGASKGNTIYF.

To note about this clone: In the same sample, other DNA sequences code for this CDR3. CDR3 protein: CASSGGPGQGVYGYTF. Here the CDR3 DNA reads TGTGCCAGCAGCGGGGGCCCGGGACAGGGGGTGTATGGCTACACCTTC. The J gene is TRBJ1-2, the V gene TRBV5-5; 11 nucleotides align to TRBD1. V shed 4 bases and J 5 bases; nucleotides not matched to a gene: 10. The CDR3 spans 16 residues. Germline V gene sequence: CDR1 SGHKS, CDR2 YYEKEE (reference sequence).

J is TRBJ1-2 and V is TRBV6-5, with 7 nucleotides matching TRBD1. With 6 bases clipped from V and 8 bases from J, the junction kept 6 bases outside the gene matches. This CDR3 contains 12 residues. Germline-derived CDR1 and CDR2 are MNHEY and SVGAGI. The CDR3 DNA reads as TGTGCCAGCAGGAATACAGGGGACGGCTACACCTTC. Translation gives CASRNTGDGYTF.

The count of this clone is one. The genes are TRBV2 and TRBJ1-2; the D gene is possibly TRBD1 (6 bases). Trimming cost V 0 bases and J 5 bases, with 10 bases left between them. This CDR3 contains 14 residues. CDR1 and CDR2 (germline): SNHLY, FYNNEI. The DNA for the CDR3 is TGTGCCAGCAGTGAAGCTTTGGGACAATATGGCTACACCTTC. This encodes CASSEALGQYGYTF.

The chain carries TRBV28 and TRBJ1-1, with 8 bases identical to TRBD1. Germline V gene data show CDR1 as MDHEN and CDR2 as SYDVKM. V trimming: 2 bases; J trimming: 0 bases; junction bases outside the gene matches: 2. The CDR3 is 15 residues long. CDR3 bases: TGTGCCAGCAGTTTAAGACAGGGGTTGAACACTGAAGCTTTCTTT. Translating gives CASSLRQGLNTEAFF.